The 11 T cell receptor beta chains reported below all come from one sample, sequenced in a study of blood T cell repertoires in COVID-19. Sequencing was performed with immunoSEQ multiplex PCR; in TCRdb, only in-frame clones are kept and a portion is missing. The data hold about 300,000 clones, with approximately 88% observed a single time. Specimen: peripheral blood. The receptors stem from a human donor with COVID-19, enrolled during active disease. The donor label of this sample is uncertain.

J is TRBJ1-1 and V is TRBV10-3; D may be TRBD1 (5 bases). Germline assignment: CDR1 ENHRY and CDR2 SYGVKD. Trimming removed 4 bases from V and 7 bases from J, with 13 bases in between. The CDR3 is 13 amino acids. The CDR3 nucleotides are TGTGCCATCAGTGGCAATCCGGGACTTGAAGCTTTCTTT. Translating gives CAISGNPGLEAFF.

As DNA, the CDR3 is TGCGCCAGCAGCTTGGGGACAGGGTCTGGAAACACCATATATTTT. The encoded protein is CASSLGTGSGNTIYF. The rearrangement uses TRBV5-1 and TRBJ1-3; 8 nucleotides line up with TRBD1. Germline V gives CDR1 SGHRS, CDR2 YFSETQ. The CDR3 has 15 residues. V lost 0 bases to trimming and J lost 1 base; unmatched junction nucleotides: 0.

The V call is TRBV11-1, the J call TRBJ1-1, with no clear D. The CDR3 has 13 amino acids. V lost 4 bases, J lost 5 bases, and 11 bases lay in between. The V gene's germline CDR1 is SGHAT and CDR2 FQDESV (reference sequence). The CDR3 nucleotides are TGTGCCAGCAGCTCAGAGACGAGGACTGAAGCTTTCTTT. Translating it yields CASSSETRTEAFF.

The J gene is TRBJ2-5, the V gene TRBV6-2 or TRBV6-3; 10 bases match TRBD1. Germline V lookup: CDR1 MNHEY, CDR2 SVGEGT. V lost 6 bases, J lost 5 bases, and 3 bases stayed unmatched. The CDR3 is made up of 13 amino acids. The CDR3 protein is CASSWGQGETQYF. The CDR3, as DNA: TGTGCCAGCAGCTGGGGACAGGGGGAGACCCAGTACTTC.

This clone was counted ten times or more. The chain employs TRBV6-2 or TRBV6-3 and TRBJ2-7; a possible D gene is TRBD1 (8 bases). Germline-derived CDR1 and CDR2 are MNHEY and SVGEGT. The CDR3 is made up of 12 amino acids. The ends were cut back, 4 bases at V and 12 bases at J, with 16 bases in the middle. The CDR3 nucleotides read TGTGCCAGCAGTTTACGGGGGGACAGGACGTACTTC. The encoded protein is CASSLRGDRTYF.

The CDR3 region is CASSLSVNEKLFF. In DNA, the CDR3 is TGTGCCAGCAGTTTATCGGTAAATGAAAAACTGTTTTTT. This chain connects TRBV12-3 or TRBV12-4 to TRBJ1-4; D gene uncertain. Trimming took off 2 bases at V and 5 bases at J, with 6 bases between the two ends. The CDR3 has 13 amino acids.

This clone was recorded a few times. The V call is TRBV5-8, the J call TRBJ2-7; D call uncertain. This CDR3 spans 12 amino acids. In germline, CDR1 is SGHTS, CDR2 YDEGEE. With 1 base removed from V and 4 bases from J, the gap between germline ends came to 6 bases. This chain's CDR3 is CASSLTRYEQYF. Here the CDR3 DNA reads TGTGCCAGCAGCTTGACACGTTACGAGCAGTACTTC. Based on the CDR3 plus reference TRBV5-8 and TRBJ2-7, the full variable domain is EAGVTQSPTHLIKTRGQQATLRCSPISGHTSVYWYQQALGLGLQFLLWYDEGEERNRGNFPPRFSGRQFPNYSSELNVNALELEDSALYLCASSLTRYEQYFGPGTRLTVT.

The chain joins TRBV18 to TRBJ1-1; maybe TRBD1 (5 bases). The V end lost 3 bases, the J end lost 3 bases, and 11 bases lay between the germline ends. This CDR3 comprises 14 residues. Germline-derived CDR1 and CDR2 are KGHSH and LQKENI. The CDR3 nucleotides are TGTGCCAGCTCACCGGCGGGGGTGGACACTGAAGCTTTCTTT. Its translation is CASSPAGVDTEAFF.

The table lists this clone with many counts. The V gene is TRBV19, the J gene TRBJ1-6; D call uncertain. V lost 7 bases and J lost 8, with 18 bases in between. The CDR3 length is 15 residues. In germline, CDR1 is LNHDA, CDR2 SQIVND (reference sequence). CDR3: CASTIQRGVDSPLHF. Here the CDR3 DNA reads TGTGCCAGTACCATCCAGCGCGGGGTCGATTCACCCCTCCACTTT. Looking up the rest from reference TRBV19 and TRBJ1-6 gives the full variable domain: DGGITQSPKYLFRKEGQNVTLSCEQNLNHDAMYWYRQDPGQGLRLIYYSQIVNDFQKGDIAEGYSVSREKKESFPLTVTSAQKNPTAFYLCASTIQRGVDSPLHFGNGTRLTVT.

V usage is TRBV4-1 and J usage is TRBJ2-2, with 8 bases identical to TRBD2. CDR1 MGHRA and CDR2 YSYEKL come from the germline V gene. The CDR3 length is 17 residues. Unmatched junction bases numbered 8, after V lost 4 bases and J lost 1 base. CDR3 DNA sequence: TGCGCCAGCAGCCCTACCCTGGCGGGAGGGAACACCGGGGAGCTGTTTTTT. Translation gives CASSPTLAGGNTGELFF.

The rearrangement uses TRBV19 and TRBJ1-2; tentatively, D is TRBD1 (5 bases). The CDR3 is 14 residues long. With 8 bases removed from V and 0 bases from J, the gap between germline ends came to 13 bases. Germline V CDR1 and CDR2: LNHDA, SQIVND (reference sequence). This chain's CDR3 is CASGNQGSNYGYTF. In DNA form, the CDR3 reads TGTGCCAGTGGAAATCAGGGCTCTAACTATGGCTACACCTTC.